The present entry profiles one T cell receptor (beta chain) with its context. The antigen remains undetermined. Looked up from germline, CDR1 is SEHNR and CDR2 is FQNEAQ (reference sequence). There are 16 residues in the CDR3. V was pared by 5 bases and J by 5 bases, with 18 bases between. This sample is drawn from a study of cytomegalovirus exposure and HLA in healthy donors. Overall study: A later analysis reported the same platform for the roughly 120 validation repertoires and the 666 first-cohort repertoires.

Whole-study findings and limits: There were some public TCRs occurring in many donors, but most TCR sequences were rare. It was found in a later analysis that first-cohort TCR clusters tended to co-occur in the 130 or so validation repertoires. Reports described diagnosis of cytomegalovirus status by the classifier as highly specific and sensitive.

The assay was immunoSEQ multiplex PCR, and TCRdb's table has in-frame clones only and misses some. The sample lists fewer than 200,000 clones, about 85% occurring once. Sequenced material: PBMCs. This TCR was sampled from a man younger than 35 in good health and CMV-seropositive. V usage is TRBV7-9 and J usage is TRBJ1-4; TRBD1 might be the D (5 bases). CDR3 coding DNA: TGTGCCAGCAGCCCCGCCCCGGACACGAAAAATGAAAAACTGTTTTTT. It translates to CASSPAPDTKNEKLFF.